This paragraph covers one TCR beta chain sequence. Its cognate antigen is unknown. This sample was included in a study of shared clonotypes between healthy human individuals. Overall study results and limits: Naive subsets generally exceeded memory subsets in estimated richness. Clonotype sharing levels among donors were expected to vary with sequencing depth. It was observed that approximately 5% of naive CD4 clonotypes were shared across several donors.

Data came from immunoSEQ multiplex PCR; TCRdb stores just in-frame clones and leaves some out. This table has roughly 320,000 clones, roughly 87% appearing once. The junction had 9 bases not matched to a gene; V was cut back by 7 bases and J by 0 bases. CDR1 SGDLS and CDR2 YYNGEE come from the germline V gene. The CDR3 is 15 residues long. The chain carries TRBV9 and TRBJ2-7; 8 nucleotides agree with TRBD2. This TCR was sampled from a man in his late teens or twenties in good health. The specimen was memory CD8+ T cells sorted from blood. The subset denotes: CD45RO+ cells pooled with CCR7-negative TemRA cells. Written as DNA, the CDR3 is TGTGCCAGCGCCGGGGGGGCATTAAGCTCCTACGAGCAGTACTTC. Encoded protein: CASAGGALSSYEQYF.